Listed below are T cell receptor beta chains from one sample, sequenced in a study of blood T cell repertoires in COVID-19. Method: immunoSEQ multiplex PCR; TCRdb's copy keeps in-frame clones and lacks some. The data hold about 170,000 clones, with approximately 77% observed a single time. The sequencing sample was made of peripheral blood. Receptors originate from a woman older than 75 with active or convalescent COVID-19. Both conserved end residues are part of each CDR3. The D gene is left open where the match is weak. Only some rows state a clone size, as once, few, many or a class for expanded clones.

abundance	j_gene	d_gene	v_gene	CDR3nt	CDR3aa
NA	TRBJ2-7	NA	TRBV6-6	TGTGCCAGCAGTCTCCACACTAACGAGCAGTACTTC	CASSLHTNEQYF
NA	TRBJ2-1	NA	TRBV5-1	TGCGCCAGCAGCTCCCGGGACTACAATGAGCAGTTCTTC	CASSSRDYNEQFF
NA	TRBJ1-1	NA	TRBV27	TGTGCCAGCAGTTTAGGGTTGGCGGGGAACACTGAAGCTTTCTTT	CASSLGLAGNTEAFF
once	TRBJ1-1	TRBD1	TRBV9	TGTGCCAGCAGCGTACAGGGGGAGGATGAAGCTTTCTTT	CASSVQGEDEAFF
NA	TRBJ1-5	NA	TRBV4-1	TGCGCCAGCAGCCCGACTAGGAATCAGCCCCAGCATTTT	CASSPTRNQPQHF
NA	TRBJ1-4	TRBD1	TRBV7-3	TGTGCCAGCAGCCCGGGGACAGTGCCTGAAAAACTGTTTTTT	CASSPGTVPEKLFF
once	TRBJ2-1	NA	TRBV7-9	TGTGCCAGCAGCTCGTACAGGGAACGGAGCAATGAGCAGTTCTTC	CASSSYRERSNEQFF
NA	TRBJ2-1	TRBD2	TRBV11-2	TGTGCCAGCAGCTTAGCGGCGGTGGGGACTAGAGGTCGCAATGAGCAGTTCTTC	CASSLAAVGTRGRNEQFF
once	TRBJ2-1	TRBD2	TRBV5-1	TGCGCCAGCAGCAGGACTAGCGCCACAGTTTACAATGAGCAGTTCTTC	CASSRTSATVYNEQFF
NA	TRBJ2-1	NA	TRBV4-1	TGCGCCAGCAGCCCAAGCCCGACAGGCTCCTACAATGAGCAGTTCTTC	CASSPSPTGSYNEQFF
NA	TRBJ1-1	NA	TRBV2	TGTGCCAGCAGTGCTCGTAACAGTTACTCTGAAGCTTTCTTT	CASSARNSYSEAFF